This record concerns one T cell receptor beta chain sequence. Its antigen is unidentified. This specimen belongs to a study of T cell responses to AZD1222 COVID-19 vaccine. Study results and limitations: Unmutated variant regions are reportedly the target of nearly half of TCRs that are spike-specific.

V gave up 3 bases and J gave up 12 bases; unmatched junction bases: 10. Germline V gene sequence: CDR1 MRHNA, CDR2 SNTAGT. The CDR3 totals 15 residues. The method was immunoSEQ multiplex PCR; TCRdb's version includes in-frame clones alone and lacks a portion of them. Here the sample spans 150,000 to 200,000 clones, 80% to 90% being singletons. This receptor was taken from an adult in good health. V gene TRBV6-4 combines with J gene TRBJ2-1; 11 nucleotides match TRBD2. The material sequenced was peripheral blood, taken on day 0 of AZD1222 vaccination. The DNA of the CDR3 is TGTGCCAGCAGTGAAATAGCGGGGGGGCCGTATGGGCAGTTCTTC. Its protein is CASSEIAGGPYGQFF.